This TCR beta chain was observed in a study of T cell repertoires in ileal Crohn's disease. Study as a whole: Operated complications were stricturing disease (approximately 61%) and penetrating disease (about 40%).

This clone was seen once. The germline V gene has CDR1 SGHTA and CDR2 FQGNSA. The CDR3 consists of 13 residues. Trimming removed 5 bases from V and 5 bases from J; junction bases left unmatched: 1. Produced via immunoSEQ multiplex PCR; TCRdb's table is partial and in-frame only. The table includes about 4,500 clones, nearly 85% detected once. Time point: neoterminal ileum biopsy at postoperative endoscopy, about 6 months after surgery. Adults with ileal or ileocolonic Crohn's disease and an indication for resection were eligible. The rearrangement links TRBV7-2 to TRBJ1-4; 8 bases match TRBD1. The receptor was derived from an adult with Crohn's disease. Sequenced sample: ileal tissue. Written as DNA, the CDR3 is TGTGCCAGCAGCCGGGACAGGAATGAAAAACTGTTTTTT. This translates into CASSRDRNEKLFF.